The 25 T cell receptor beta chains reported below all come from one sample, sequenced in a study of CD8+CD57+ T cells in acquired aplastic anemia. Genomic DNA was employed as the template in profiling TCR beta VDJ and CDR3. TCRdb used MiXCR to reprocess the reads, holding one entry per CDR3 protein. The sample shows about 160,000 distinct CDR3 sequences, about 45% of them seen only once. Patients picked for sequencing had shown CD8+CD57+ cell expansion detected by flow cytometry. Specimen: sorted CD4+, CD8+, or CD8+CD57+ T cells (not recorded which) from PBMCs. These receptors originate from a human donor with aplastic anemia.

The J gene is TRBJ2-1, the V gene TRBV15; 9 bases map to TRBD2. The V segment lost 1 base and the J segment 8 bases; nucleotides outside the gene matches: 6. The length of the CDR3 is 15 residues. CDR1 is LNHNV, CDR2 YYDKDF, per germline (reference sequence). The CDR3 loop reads CATSRGGRAIDEQFF. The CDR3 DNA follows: TGTGCCACCAGCAGAGGCGGGAGGGCCATCGATGAGCAGTTCTTC.

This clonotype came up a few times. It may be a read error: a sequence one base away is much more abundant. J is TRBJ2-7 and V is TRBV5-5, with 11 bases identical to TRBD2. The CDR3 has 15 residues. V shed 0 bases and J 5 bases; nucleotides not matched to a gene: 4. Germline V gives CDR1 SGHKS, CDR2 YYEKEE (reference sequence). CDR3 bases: TGTGCCAGCAGCTTGGTCATAGCGGGAGGGGACGAGCAGTACTTC. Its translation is CASSLVIAGGDEQYF. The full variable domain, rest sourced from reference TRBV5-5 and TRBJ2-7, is DAGVTQSPTHLIKTRGQQVTLRCSPISGHKSVSWYQQVLGQGPQFIFQYYEKEERGRGNFPDRFSARQFPNYSSELNVNALLLGDSALYLCASSLVIAGGDEQYFGPGTRLTVT.

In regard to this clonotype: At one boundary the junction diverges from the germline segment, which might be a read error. CDR3 nucleotide sequence: TGCGCCAGCAGCGTAGCTCTGGTGGGAGATGGCGAGCAGTACTTC. Translation: CASSVALVGDGEQYF. The rearrangement joins TRBV9 to TRBJ2-7, with D possibly matching TRBD2 (5 bases). Germline values: CDR1 SGDLS, CDR2 YYNGEE. There are 15 residues in the CDR3.

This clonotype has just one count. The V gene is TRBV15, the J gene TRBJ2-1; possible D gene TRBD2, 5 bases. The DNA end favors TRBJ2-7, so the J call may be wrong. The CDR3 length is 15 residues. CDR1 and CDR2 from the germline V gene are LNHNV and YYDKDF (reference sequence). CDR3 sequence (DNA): TGTGCCACCAGCAGAGTCTTACTAGACTACAATGAGCAGTACTTC. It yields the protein CATSRVLLDYNEQYF.

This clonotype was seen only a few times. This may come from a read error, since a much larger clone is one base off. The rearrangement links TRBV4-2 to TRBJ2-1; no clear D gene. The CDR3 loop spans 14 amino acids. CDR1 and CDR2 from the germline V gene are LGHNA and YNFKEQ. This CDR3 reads CASSQESAFNKQFF. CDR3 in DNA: TGTGCCAGCAGCCAAGAATCTGCTTTCAATAAGCAGTTCTTC.

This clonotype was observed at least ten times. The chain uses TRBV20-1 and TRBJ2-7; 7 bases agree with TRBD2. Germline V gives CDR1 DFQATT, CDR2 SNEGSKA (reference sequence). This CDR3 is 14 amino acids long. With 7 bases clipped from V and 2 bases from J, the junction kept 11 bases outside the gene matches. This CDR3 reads CSVIPSGQPYEQYF. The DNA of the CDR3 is TGCAGTGTTATCCCTAGCGGCCAACCCTACGAGCAGTACTTC.

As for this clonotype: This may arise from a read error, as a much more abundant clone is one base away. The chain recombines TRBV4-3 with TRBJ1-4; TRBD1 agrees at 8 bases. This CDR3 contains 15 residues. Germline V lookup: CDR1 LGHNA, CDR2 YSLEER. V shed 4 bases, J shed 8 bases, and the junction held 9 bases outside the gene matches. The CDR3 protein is CASSLLQGVREKLFF. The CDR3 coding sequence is TGCGCCAGCAGCCTCCTACAGGGGGTTAGAGAAAAACTGTTTTTT.

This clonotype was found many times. DNA for the CDR3: TGCGCCAGCAGCTTGGGGCCAGTCGGCACCGGGGAGCTGTTTTTT. Its translation is CASSLGPVGTGELFF. The chain combines TRBV5-1 with TRBJ2-2; unclear D gene. This CDR3 is 15 amino acids long. Germline loops: CDR1 SGHRS, CDR2 YFSETQ. V was pared by 0 bases and J by 4 bases, with 10 bases between. Full variable domain (rest looked up from reference TRBV5-1 and TRBJ2-2): KAGVTQTPRYLIKTRGQQVTLSCSPISGHRSVSWYQQTPGQGLQFLFEYFSETQRNKGNFPGRFSGRQFSNSRSEMNVSTLELGDSALYLCASSLGPVGTGELFFGEGSRLTVL.

CDR3 sequence (DNA): TGTGCCAGTAGTTTTAGACCGGGACAGTTTACGGAGCTGTTTTTT. It specifies CASSFRPGQFTELFF. This chain uses TRBV19 with TRBJ2-2; 7 positions match TRBD1. Germline CDR1 LNHDA, CDR2 SQIVND (reference sequence). Losses at the gene ends were 5 bases for V and 10 bases for J; bases not matched to a gene: 13. The CDR3 sequence is 15 residues long.

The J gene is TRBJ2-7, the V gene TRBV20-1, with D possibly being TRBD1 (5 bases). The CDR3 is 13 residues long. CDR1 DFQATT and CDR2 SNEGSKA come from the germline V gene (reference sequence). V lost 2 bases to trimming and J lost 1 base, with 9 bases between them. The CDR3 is CSARRAGSYEQYF. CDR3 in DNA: TGCAGTGCTAGAAGGGCAGGGTCCTACGAGCAGTACTTC.

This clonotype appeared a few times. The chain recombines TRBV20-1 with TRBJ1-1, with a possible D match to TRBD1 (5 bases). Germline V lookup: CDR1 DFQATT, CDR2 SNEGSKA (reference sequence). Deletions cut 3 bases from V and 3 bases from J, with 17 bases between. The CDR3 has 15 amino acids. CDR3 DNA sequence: TGCAGTGCTAGGGGTGTCGGGGCTGGGGACACTGAAGCTTTCTTT. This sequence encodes CSARGVGAGDTEAFF.

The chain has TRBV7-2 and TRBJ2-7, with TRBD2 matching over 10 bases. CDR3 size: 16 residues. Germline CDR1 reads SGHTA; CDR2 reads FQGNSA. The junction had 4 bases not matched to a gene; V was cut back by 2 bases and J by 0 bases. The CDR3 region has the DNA TGTGCCAGCAGCTTAAGGCTAGCGGGGGCCTCCTACGAGCAGTACTTC. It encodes CASSLRLAGASYEQYF.

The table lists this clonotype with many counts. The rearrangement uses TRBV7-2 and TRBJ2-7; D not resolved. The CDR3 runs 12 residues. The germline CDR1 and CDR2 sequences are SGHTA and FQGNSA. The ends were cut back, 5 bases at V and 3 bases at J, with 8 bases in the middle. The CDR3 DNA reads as TGTGCCAGCAGCCTTACCAACTACGAGCAGTACTTC. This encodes CASSLTNYEQYF.

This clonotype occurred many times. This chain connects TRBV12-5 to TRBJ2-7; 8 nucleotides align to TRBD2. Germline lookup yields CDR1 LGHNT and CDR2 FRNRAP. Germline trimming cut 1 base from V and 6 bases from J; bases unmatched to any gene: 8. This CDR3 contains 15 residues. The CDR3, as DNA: TGTGCTAGTGGTTTGGGGGACCACGGGAGGGCCGAGCAGTACTTC. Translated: CASGLGDHGRAEQYF.

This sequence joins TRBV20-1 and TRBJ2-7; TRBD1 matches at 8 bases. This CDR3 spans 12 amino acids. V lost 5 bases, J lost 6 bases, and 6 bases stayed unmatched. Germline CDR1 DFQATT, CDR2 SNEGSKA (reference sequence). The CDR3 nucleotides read TGCAGTGCTCAGGGGGCGTGGGGCGAGCAGTACTTC. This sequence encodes CSAQGAWGEQYF.

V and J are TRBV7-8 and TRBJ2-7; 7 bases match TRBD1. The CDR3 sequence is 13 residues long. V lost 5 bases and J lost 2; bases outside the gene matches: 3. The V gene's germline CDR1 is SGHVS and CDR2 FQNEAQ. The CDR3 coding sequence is TGTGCCAGCAGCCCGACAGGGACCTACGAGCAGTACTTC. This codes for CASSPTGTYEQYF. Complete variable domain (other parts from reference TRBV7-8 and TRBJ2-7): GAGVSQSPRYKVAKRGQDVALRCDPISGHVSLFWYQQALGQGPEFLTYFQNEAQLDKSGLPSDRFFAERPEGSVSTLKIQRTQQEDSAVYLCASSPTGTYEQYFGPGTRLTVT.

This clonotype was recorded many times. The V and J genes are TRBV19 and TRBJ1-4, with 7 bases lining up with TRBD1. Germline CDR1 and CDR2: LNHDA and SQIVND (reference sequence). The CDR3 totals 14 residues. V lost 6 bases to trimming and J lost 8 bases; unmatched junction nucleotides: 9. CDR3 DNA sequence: TGTGCCAGTAGCCACGACAGGGTGGGCGAAAAACTGTTTTTT. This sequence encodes CASSHDRVGEKLFF.

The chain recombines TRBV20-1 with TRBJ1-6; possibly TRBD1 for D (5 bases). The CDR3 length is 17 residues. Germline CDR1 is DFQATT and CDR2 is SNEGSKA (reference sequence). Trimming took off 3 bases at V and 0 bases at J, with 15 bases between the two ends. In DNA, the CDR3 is TGCAGTGCTAGGAGGGACGGACAAAGCTCCTATAATTCACCCCTCCACTTT. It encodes CSARRDGQSSYNSPLHF.

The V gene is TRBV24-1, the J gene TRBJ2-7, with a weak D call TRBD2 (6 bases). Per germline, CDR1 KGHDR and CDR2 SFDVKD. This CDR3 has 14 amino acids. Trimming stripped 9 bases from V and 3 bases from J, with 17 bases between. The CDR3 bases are TGTGCCACCCGGGCCACCGGGAGATACTACGAGCAGTACTTC. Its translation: CATRATGRYYEQYF.

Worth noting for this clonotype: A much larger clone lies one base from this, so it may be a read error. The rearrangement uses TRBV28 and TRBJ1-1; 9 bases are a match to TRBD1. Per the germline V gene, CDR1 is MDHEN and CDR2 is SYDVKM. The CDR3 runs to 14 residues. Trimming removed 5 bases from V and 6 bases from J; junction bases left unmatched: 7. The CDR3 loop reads CASSGQGYYAEAFF. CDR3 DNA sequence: TGTGCCAGCAGTGGACAGGGGTATTACGCTGAAGCTTTCTTT.

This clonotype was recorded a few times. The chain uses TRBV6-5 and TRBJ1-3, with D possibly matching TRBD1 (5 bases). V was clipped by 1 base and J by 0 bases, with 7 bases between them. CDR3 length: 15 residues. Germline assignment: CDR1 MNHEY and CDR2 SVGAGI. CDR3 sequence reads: CASSYLGVSGNTIYF. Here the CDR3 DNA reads TGTGCCAGCAGTTACTTGGGGGTCTCTGGAAACACCATATATTTT.

This CDR3 is CASSPRFDSLNTEAFF. CDR3 nucleotides: TGTGCCAGCTCACCCCGGTTCGACAGCTTGAACACTGAAGCTTTCTTT. The V and J genes are TRBV18 and TRBJ1-1, with D possibly TRBD1 on 5 matching bases. The CDR3 is made up of 16 amino acids. The germline V gene has CDR1 KGHSH and CDR2 LQKENI. V was clipped by 3 bases and J by 0 bases, with 14 bases between them.

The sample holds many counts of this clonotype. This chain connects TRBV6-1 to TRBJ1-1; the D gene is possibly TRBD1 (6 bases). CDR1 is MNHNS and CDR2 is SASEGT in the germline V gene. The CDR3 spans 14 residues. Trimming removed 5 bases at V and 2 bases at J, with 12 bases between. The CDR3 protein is CASSTTGINTEAFF. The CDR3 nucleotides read TGTGCCAGCAGTACAACAGGGATAAACACTGAAGCTTTCTTT.

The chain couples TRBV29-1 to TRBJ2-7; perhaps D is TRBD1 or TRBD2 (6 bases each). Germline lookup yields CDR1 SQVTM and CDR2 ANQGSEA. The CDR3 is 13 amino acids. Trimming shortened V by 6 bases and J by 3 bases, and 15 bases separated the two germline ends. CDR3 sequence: CSVEGGQGYEQYF. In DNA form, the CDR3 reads TGCAGCGTCGAGGGGGGCCAGGGCTACGAGCAGTACTTC.

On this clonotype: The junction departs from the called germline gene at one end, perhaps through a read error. The CDR3 region is CAASDASGTEDTQYF. In DNA form, the CDR3 reads TGTGCCGCCAGTGATGCCAGCGGGACGGAAGATACGCAGTATTTT. The chain uses TRBV24-1 and TRBJ2-3; 7 nucleotides agree with TRBD2. Germline CDR1 is KGHDR and CDR2 is SFDVKD. This CDR3 spans 15 amino acids.